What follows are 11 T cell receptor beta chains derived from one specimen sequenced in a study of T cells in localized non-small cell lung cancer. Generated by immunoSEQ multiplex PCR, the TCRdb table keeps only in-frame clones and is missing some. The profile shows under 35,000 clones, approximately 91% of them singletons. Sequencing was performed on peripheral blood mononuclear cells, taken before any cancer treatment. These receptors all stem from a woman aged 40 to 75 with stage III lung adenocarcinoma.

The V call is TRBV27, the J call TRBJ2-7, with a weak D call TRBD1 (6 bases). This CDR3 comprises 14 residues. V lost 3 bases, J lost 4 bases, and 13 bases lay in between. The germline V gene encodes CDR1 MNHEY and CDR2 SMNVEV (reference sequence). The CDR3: CASSFSGQSYEQYF. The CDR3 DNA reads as TGTGCCAGCAGTTTCAGCGGACAGTCATACGAGCAGTACTTC.

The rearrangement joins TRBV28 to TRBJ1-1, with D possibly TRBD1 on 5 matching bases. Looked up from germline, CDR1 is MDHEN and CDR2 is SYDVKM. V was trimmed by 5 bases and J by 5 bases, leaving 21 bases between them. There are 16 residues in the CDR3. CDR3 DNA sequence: TGTGCCAGCAGTACCGGGACCCCCGTAAGGAGGACTGAAGCTTTCTTT. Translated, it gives CASSTGTPVRRTEAFF.

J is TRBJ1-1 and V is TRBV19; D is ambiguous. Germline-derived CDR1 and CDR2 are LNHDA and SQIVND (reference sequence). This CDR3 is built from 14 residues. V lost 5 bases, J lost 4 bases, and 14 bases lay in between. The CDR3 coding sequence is TGTGCCAGTAGTTCGGTGTCGAAAGGCACTGAAGCTTTCTTT. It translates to CASSSVSKGTEAFF. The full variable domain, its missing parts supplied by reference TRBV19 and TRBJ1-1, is DGGITQSPKYLFRKEGQNVTLSCEQNLNHDAMYWYRQDPGQGLRLIYYSQIVNDFQKGDIAEGYSVSREKKESFPLTVTSAQKNPTAFYLCASSSVSKGTEAFFGQGTRLTVV.

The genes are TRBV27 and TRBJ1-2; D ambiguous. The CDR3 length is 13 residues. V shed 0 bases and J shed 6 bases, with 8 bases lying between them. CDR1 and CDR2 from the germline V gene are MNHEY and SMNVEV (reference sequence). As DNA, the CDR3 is TGTGCCAGCAGTTTATCGTTGGGCAATGGCTACACCTTC. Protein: CASSLSLGNGYTF.

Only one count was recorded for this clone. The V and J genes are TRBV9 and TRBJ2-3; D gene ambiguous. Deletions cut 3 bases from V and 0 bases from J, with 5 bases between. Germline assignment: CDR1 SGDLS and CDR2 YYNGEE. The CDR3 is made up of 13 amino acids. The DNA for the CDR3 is TGTGCCAGCAGCGGGGCGAGCACAGATACGCAGTATTTT. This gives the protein CASSGASTDTQYF.

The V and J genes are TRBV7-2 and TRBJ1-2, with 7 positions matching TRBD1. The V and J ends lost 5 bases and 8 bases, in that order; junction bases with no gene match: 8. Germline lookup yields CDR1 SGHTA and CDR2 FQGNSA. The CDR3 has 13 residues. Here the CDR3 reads CASSGTGVGGYTF. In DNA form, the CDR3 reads TGTGCCAGCAGCGGAACAGGGGTAGGCGGCTACACCTTC. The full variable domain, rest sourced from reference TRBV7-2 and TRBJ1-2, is GAGVSQSPSNKVTEKGKDVELRCDPISGHTALYWYRQSLGQGLEFLIYFQGNSAPDKSGLPSDRFSAERTGGSVSTLTIQRTQQEDSAVYLCASSGTGVGGYTFGSGTRLTVV.

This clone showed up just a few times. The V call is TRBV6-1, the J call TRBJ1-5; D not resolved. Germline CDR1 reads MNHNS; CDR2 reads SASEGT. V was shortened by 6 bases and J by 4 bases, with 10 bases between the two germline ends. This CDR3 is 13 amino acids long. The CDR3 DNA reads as TGTGCCAGCAGCCCAGACCGAAATCAGCCCCAGCATTTT. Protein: CASSPDRNQPQHF.

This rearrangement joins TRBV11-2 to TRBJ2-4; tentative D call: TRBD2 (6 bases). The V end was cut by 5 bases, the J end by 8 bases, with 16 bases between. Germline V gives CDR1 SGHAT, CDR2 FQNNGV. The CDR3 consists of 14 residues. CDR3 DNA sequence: TGTGCCAGCAGCGTGACAGCTAGCGTCGACATTCAGTACTTC. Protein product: CASSVTASVDIQYF.

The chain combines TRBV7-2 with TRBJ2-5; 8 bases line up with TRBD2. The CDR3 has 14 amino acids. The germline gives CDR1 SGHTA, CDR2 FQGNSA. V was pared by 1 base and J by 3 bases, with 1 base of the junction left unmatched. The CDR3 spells CASSLVSGKETQYF. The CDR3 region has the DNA TGTGCCAGCAGCTTAGTTAGCGGGAAAGAGACCCAGTACTTC.

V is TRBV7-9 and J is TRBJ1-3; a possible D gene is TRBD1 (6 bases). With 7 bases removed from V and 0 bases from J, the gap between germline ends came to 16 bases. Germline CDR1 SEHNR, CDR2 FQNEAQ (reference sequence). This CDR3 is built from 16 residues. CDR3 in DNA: TGTGCCAGCAATGGGGGCAGTTTTTCCTCTGGAAACACCATATATTTT. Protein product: CASNGGSFSSGNTIYF.

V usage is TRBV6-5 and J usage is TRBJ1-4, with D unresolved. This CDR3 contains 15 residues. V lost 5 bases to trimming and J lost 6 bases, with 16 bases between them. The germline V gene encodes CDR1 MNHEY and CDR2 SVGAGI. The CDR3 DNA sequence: TGTGCCAGCAGTCTCAGAGGAGGCCGCTATGAAAAACTGTTTTTT. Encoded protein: CASSLRGGRYEKLFF.